These 9 T cell receptor beta chains came from one sample sequenced in a study of blood T cells in healthy people across ages (dated by TCRdb to about 2015). Libraries were prepared through 5' RACE. For sequencing, an Illumina HiSeq 2500 was employed. The second PCR ran for roughly 6 to 11 cycles and used a J-beta primer mix along with a sample-barcoded 5' primer. Using fastp trimming at Q25 and MiXCR clonotype assembly, TCRdb reanalyzed the public sequencing data and kept in-frame beta chains. Every entry covers one CDR3 protein and lists the most common genes and DNA from its rows. In all, the sample holds hundreds of thousands of distinct CDR3 sequences, and around half of those were seen once. The top ten hold about a sixth of the sample. Material for sequencing was blood. The receptors were sampled from a man aged 80 or over in good health.

This clonotype was seen ten or more times. The chain carries TRBV15 and TRBJ2-3; D unclear. This CDR3 is 15 amino acids long. Trimming cost V 1 base and J 2 bases, with 10 bases left between them. The germline V gene encodes CDR1 LNHNV and CDR2 YYDKDF (reference sequence). The CDR3 loop is CATSRGVPTTDTQYF. DNA for the CDR3: TGTGCCACCAGCAGAGGGGTTCCTACCACAGATACGCAGTATTTT.

This clonotype was counted a few times. This rearrangement joins TRBV19 to TRBJ2-7; D perhaps matches TRBD1 (5 bases). CDR3 length: 13 amino acids. V shed 3 bases and J shed 5 bases, with 11 bases lying between them. CDR1 and CDR2 from the germline V gene are LNHDA and SQIVND (reference sequence). The CDR3 DNA follows: TGTGCCAGTAGTATCCCAGGGTCCGACGAGCAGTACTTC. Residues: CASSIPGSDEQYF.

V and J are TRBV5-1 and TRBJ1-5; tentatively, D is TRBD1 (5 bases). From germline, CDR1 is SGHRS and CDR2 YFSETQ. Trimming stripped 0 bases from V and 5 bases from J, with 12 bases between. The CDR3 runs to 15 residues. The CDR3 spells CASSLGGTRYQPQHF. In DNA, the CDR3 is TGCGCCAGCAGCTTGGGGGGGACGAGGTATCAGCCCCAGCATTTT.

This clonotype appeared many times. The chain links TRBV5-1 to TRBJ2-4; TRBD1 matches at 8 bases. Germline CDR1 and CDR2: SGHRS and YFSETQ. The CDR3 is 15 residues long. The V and J ends lost 4 bases and 7 bases, in that order; junction bases with no gene match: 10. CDR3 sequence (DNA): TGCGCCAGCAGCAGCAACGGACAGGGAAGGAACATTCAGTACTTC. Its translation is CASSSNGQGRNIQYF.

This clonotype came up many times. V usage is TRBV6-1 and J usage is TRBJ2-3; tentative D call: TRBD2 (5 bases). Germline loops: CDR1 MNHNS, CDR2 SASEGT. There are 11 residues in the CDR3. CDR3 DNA: TGTACTATACTCGGCGGGGATACGCAGTATTTT. Residues: CTILGGDTQYF.

This clonotype was detected only once. V gene TRBV6-6 combines with J gene TRBJ1-5; TRBD1 is a possible D gene (6 bases). V was trimmed by 1 base and J by 1 base, leaving 8 bases between them. Germline V gene lookup returns CDR1 MNHNY and CDR2 SVGAGI (reference sequence). The CDR3 length is 15 residues. CDR3 amino acids: CASSYLGQSNQPQHF. The DNA for the CDR3 is TGTGCCAGCAGTTACTTGGGACAAAGCAATCAGCCCCAGCATTTT.

The V call is TRBV7-8, the J call TRBJ1-2, with 9 nucleotides matching TRBD1. V was pared by 1 base and J by 7 bases, with 7 bases of the junction left unmatched. Germline loops: CDR1 SGHVS, CDR2 FQNEAQ. There are 15 residues in the CDR3. CDR3 protein: CASSLDRGQSSGYTF. The CDR3 nucleotides read TGTGCCAGCAGCTTAGACAGGGGGCAATCATCTGGCTACACCTTC.

This clonotype was counted between two and nine times. This rearrangement joins TRBV25-1 to TRBJ2-5; 9 positions match TRBD1. The ends lost 5 bases at V and 5 bases at J; junction bases unmatched: 6. The CDR3 is 14 residues long. Germline V gene lookup returns CDR1 MGHDK and CDR2 SYGVNS. The CDR3 DNA is TGTGCCAGCAGTACGAGGACAGGGGATGAGACCCAGTACTTC. Protein product: CASSTRTGDETQYF.

This sequence joins TRBV12-3 or TRBV12-4 and TRBJ1-2, with D perhaps matching TRBD1 (6 bases). Trimming shortened V by 3 bases and J by 8 bases, and 13 bases separated the two germline ends. The CDR3 runs to 13 residues. CDR3 DNA: TGTGCCAGCAGTTTTGTGGGACATCTAGGCTACACCTTC. It specifies CASSFVGHLGYTF.